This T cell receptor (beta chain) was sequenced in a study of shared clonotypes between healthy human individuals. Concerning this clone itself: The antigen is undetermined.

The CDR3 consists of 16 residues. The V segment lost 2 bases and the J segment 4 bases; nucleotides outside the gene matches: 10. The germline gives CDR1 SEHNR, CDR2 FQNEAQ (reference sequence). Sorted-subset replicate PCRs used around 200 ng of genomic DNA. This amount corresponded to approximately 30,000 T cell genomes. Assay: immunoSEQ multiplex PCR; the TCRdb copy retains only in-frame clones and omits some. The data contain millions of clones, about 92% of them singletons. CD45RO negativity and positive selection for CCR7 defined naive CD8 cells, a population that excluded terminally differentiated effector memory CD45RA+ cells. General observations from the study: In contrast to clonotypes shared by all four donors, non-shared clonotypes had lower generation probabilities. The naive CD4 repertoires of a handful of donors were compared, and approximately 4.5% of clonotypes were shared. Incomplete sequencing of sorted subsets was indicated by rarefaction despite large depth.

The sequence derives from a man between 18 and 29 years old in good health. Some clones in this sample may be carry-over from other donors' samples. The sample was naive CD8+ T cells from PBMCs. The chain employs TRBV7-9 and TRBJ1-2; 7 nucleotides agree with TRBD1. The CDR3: CASSLLQGREGYGYTF. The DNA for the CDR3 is TGTGCCAGCAGCTTATTACAGGGGAGGGAGGGCTATGGCTACACCTTC.